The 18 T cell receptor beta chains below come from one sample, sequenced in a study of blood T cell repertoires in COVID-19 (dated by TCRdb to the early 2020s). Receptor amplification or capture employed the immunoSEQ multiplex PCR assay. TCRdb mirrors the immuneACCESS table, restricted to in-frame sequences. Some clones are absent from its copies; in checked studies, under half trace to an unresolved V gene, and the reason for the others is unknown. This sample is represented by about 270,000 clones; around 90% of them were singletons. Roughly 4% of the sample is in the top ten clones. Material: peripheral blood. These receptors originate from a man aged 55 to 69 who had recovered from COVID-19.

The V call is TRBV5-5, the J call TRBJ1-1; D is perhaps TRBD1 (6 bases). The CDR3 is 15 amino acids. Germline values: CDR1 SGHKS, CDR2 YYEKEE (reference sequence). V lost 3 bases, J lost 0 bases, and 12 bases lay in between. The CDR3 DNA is TGTGCCAGCAGCTCAATGGACAGATTGAACACTGAAGCTTTCTTT. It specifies CASSSMDRLNTEAFF.

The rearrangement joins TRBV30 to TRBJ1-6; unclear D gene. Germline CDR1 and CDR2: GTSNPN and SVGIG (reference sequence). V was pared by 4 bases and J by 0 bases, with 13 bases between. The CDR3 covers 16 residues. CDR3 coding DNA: TGTGCCTGGATGGAGCGTAGGAGCTCCTATAATTCACCCCTCCACTTT. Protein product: CAWMERRSSYNSPLHF.

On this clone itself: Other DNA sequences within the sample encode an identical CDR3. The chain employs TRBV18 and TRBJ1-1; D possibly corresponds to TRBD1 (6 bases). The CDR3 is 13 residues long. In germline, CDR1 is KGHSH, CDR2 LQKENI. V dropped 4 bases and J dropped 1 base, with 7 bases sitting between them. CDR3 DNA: TGTGCCAGCTCACTGGGACAGAACACTGAAGCTTTCTTT. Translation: CASSLGQNTEAFF.

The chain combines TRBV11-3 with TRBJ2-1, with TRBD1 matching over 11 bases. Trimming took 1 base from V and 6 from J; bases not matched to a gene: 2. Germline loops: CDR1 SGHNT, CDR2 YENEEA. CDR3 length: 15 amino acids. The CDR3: CASSLGTGGINEQFF. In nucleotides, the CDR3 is TGTGCCAGCAGCTTAGGGACAGGGGGCATCAATGAGCAGTTCTTC.

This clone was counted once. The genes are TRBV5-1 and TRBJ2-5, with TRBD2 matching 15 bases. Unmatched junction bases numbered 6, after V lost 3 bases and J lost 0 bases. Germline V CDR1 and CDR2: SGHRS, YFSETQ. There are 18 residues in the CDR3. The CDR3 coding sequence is TGCGCCAGCAGCTCTGGACTAGCGGGGGGGAAGTACCAAGAGACCCAGTACTTC. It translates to CASSSGLAGGKYQETQYF.

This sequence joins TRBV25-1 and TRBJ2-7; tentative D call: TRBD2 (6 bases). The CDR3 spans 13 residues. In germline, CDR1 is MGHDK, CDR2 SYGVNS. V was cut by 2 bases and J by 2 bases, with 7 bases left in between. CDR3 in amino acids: CASSEGGTYEQYF. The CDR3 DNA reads TGTGCCAGCAGTGAAGGCGGGACCTACGAGCAGTACTTC.

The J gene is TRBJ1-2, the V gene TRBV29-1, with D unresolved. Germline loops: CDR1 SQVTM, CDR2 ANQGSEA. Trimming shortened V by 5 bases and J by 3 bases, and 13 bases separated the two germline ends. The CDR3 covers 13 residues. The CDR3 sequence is CSVQGTEDYGYTF. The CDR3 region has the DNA TGCAGCGTTCAAGGCACAGAAGACTATGGCTACACCTTC. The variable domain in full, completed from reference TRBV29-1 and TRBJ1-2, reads SAVISQKPSRDICQRGTSLTIQCQVDSQVTMMFWYRQQPGQSLTLIATANQGSEATYESGFVIDKFPISRPNLTFSTLTVSNMSPEDSSIYLCSVQGTEDYGYTFGSGTRLTVV.

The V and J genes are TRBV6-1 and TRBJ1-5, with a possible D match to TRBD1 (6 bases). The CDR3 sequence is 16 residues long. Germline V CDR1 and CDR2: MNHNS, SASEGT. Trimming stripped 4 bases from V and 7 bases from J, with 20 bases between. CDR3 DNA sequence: TGTGCCAGCAGTGCATTTGGACAGAGCAGGGACCAGCCCCAGCATTTT. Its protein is CASSAFGQSRDQPQHF.

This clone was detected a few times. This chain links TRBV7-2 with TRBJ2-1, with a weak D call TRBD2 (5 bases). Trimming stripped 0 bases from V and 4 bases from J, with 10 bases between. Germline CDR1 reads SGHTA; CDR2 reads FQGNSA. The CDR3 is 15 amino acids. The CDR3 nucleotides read TGTGCCAGCAGCTTAGCAGTGGGGAGTTACAATGAGCAGTTCTTC. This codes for CASSLAVGSYNEQFF.

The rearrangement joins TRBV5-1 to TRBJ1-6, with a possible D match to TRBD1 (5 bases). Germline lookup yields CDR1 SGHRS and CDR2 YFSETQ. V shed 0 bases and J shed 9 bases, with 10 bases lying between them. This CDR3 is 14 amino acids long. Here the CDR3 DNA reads TGCGCCAGCAGCTTGGGGGGCGGTGGTTCACCCCTCCACTTT. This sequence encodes CASSLGGGGSPLHF.

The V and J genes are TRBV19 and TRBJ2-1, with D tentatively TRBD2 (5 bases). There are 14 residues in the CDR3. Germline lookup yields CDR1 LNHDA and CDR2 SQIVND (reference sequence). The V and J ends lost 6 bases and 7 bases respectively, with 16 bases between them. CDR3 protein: CASSPPGQRNEQFF. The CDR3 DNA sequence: TGTGCCAGTAGCCCCCCGGGTCAGCGGAATGAGCAGTTCTTC.

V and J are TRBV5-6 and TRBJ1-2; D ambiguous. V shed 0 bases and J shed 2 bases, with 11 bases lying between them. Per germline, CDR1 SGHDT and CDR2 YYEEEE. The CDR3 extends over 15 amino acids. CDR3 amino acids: CASSLDRRRNYGYTF. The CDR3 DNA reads TGTGCCAGCAGCTTGGATAGACGGAGAAACTATGGCTACACCTTC.

CDR3 protein: CASSRSYNSPLHF. Here the CDR3 DNA reads TGTGCCAGTTCCCGCTCCTATAATTCACCCCTCCACTTT. The V and J genes are TRBV7-3 and TRBJ1-6; D is undetermined. The CDR3 contains 13 residues. Germline values: CDR1 SGHTA, CDR2 FQGTGA. Trimming stripped 9 bases from V and 0 bases from J, with 6 bases between.

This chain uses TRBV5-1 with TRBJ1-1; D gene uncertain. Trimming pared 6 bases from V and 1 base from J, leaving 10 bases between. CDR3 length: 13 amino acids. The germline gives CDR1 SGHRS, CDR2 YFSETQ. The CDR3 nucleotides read TGCGCCAGCACCACGAGGGAGAACACTGAAGCTTTCTTT. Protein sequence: CASTTRENTEAFF.

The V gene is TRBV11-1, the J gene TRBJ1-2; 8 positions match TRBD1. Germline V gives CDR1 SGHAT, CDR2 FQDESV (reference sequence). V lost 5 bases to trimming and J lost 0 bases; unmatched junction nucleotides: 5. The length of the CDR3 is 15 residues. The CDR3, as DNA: TGTGCCAGCAGCGCGGACAGGGTTGCTAACTATGGCTACACCTTC. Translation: CASSADRVANYGYTF.

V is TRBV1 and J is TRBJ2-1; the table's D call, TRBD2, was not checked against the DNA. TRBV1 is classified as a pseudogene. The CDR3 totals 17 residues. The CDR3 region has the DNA TGCACCAGCAGCCAACAATCGGGACTAGCGTTAAACAATGAGCAGTTCTTC. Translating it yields CTSSQQSGLALNNEQFF.

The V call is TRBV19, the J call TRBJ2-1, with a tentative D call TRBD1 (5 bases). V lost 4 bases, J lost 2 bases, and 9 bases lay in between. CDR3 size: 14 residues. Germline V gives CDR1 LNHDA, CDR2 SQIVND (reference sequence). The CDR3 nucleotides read TGTGCCAGTAGTAGCCTACAGGCCTACAATGAGCAGTTCTTC. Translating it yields CASSSLQAYNEQFF. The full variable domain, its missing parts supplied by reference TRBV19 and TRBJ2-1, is DGGITQSPKYLFRKEGQNVTLSCEQNLNHDAMYWYRQDPGQGLRLIYYSQIVNDFQKGDIAEGYSVSREKKESFPLTVTSAQKNPTAFYLCASSSLQAYNEQFFGPGTRLTVL.

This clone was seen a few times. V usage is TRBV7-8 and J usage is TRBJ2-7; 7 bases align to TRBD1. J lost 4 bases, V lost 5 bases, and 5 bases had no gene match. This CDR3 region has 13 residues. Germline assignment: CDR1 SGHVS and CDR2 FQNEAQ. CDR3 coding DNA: TGTGCCAGCAGCACTAGACAGGGTTACGAGCAGTACTTC. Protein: CASSTRQGYEQYF.